The present T cell receptor beta chain was sequenced within a study of cytomegalovirus exposure and HLA in healthy donors. PCR primers comprised 60 Vbeta and 13 Jbeta primers. Profiling relied on immunoSEQ multiplex PCR, and the TCRdb table lists in-frame clones only, not all of them. The sample yields about 50,000 clones, approximately 77% seen once. This CDR3 is built from 15 residues. Losses at the gene ends were 1 base for V and 2 bases for J; bases not matched to a gene: 3. Germline CDR1 LNHNV, CDR2 YYDKDF (reference sequence). This sequence originates from a woman in her forties or fifties in good health and CMV-seronegative. What was sequenced was PBMCs. This chain connects TRBV15 to TRBJ2-7, with TRBD2 matching 9 bases. CDR3 in DNA: TGTGCCACCAGCAGAGGTCCTAGCGGGGCCTACGAGCAGTACTTC. Translated: CATSRGPSGAYEQYF.